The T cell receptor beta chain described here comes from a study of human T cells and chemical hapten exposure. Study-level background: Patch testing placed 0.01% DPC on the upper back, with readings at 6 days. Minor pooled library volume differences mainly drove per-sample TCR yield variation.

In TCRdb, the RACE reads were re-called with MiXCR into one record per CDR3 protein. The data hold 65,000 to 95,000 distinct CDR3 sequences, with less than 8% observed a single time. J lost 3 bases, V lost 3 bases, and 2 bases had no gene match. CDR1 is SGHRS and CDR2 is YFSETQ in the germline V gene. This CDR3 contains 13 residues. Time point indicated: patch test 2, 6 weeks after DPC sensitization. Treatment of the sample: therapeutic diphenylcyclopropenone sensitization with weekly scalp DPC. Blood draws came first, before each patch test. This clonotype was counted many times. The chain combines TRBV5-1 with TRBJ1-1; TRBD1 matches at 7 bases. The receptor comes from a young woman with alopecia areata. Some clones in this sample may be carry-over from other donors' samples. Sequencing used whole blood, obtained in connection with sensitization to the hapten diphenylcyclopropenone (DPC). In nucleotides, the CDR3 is TGCGCCAGCAGCTCTCAGGGGGACACTGAAGCTTTCTTT. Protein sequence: CASSSQGDTEAFF.